This TCR beta chain derives from a study of graft-versus-host responses after intestinal transplantation. Study-level results: Allografts from individuals with graft-donor T cell macrochimerism displayed high graft-versus-host to host-versus-graft clonal ratios. GvH clones detected in recipient marrow included some appearing first in ileum or blood.

V was pared by 3 bases and J by 8 bases, with 19 bases between. Germline V gives CDR1 SEHNR, CDR2 FQNEAQ (reference sequence). The CDR3 covers 15 residues. Assay used: immunoSEQ multiplex PCR; TCRdb lists only in-frame clones, some missing. The sample holds 96,000 or so clones, 80% to 95% seen once. As regards this clone: What it binds is not known.

The sequencing here drew on unstimulated CD4+ T cells sorted from spleen or lymph node cells, taken before intestinal transplant. The rearrangement links TRBV7-9 to TRBJ1-1, with D tentatively TRBD1 (5 bases). This receptor was identified in a human donor who received an intestinal transplant. This CDR3 reads CASSFSQGRFLEAFF. CDR3 nucleotides: TGTGCCAGCAGCTTCAGTCAGGGCCGGTTTTTAGAAGCTTTCTTT.